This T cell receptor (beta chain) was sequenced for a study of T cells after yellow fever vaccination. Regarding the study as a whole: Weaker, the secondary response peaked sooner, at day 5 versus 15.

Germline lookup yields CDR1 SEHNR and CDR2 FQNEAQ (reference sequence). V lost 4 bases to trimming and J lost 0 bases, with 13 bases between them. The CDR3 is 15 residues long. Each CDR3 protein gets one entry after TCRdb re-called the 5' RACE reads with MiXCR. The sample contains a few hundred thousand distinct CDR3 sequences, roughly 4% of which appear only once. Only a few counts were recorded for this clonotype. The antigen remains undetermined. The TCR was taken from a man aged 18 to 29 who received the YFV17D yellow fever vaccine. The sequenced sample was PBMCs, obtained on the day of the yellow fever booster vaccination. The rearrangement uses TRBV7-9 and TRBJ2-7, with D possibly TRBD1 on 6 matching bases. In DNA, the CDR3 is TGTGCCAGCAGCTCCCCCCCACAGGGCTCCTACGAGCAGTACTTC. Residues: CASSSPPQGSYEQYF.